This T cell receptor (beta chain) was identified during a study of T cells expressing NK-cell markers. Study as a whole: In the group of eight sequenced donors, seven were HCMV-seropositive and one was seronegative. General observations from the study: In a group of roughly 6 donors, dominant NKG2C+ clonotypes represented roughly 1.0-7.0% of CD8+ T cells. Researchers report these clonotypes also headed the CD3+CD56-NKG2C+ fraction in a handful of donors.

TCRdb re-called the 5' RACE reads, yielding one record per CDR3 amino acid sequence without DNA. Its listing shows roughly 160,000 distinct CDR3 sequences. In the case of this clonotype: No antigen is known for it.

The sequence was collected from a man aged 18 to 70 in good health. The specimen sequenced was blood T cells: a sorted CD56 or NKG2C T cell subset, CD4+ or CD8+ T cells, or bulk PBMC T cells (not recorded which).

CDR3 in amino acids: CSALVLGAKNIQYF. The V and J genes are TRBV29-1 and TRBJ2-4. Per the germline V gene, CDR1 is SQVTM and CDR2 is ANQGSEA. The CDR3 is made up of 14 amino acids. Full variable domain (rest looked up from reference TRBV29-1 and TRBJ2-4): SAVISQKPSRDICQRGTSLTIQCQVDSQVTMMFWYRQQPGQSLTLIATANQGSEATYESGFVIDKFPISRPNLTFSTLTVSNMSPEDSSIYLCSALVLGAKNIQYFGAGTRLSVL.